One and the same sample provided the 29 T cell receptor beta chains below, sequenced in a study of T-cell reconstitution after alpha-beta-depleted transplantation in children. A TCRbeta library incorporating unique molecular identifiers was prepared. One entry per CDR3 protein results from TCRdb running MiXCR on the PCR reads. The table includes around 490,000 distinct CDR3 sequences, about 10% detected once. This specimen was PBMCs, mostly from graft donor cells, taken 180 days after TCRalphabeta/CD19-depleted stem cell transplant. These receptors were collected from a female patient aged 2-9 years who had a stem cell transplant for aplastic anemia, so the T cells may come from the graft donor.

This clonotype has more than one count but fewer than ten. The gene calls are TRBV27 and TRBJ2-7; D possibly corresponds to TRBD1 (6 bases). Germline V gene data show CDR1 as MNHEY and CDR2 as SMNVEV (reference sequence). The CDR3 has 16 residues. V was clipped by 7 bases and J by 3 bases, with 22 bases between them. The CDR3 nucleotides are TGTGCCAGCAAATCGGTGGCGGCAGGGGCTAACTACGAGCAGTACGTC. Translation gives CASKSVAAGANYEQYV.

This clonotype was detected a few times. This rearrangement joins TRBV2 to TRBJ2-5; TRBD2 is a possible D gene (6 bases). Per germline, CDR1 SNHLY and CDR2 FYNNEI. The germline V and J ends were trimmed by 6 bases and 3 bases, with 32 bases remaining between them. This CDR3 has 20 amino acids. The DNA for the CDR3 is TGTGCCAGCAGACGACTGCTCGGCGGTAGCGGACTTACGTCGGAAGAGACCCAGTACTTC. Translation: CASRRLLGGSGLTSEETQYF.

This clonotype was picked up a small number of times. The chain is built from TRBV20-1 and TRBJ2-3; D call uncertain. CDR1 is DFQATT and CDR2 is SNEGSKA in the germline V gene (reference sequence). V lost 1 base, J lost 2 bases, and 16 bases lay in between. This CDR3 is built from 16 residues. CDR3 loop: CSARAPSLTNTDTQYF. The CDR3 DNA sequence: TGCAGTGCTAGAGCCCCATCCCTAACAAACACAGATACGCAGTATTTT.

The chain joins TRBV11-3 to TRBJ2-7; no clear D gene. CDR1 is SGHNT, CDR2 YENEEA, per germline. The V and J ends lost 4 bases and 0 bases respectively, with 7 bases between them. The CDR3 contains 13 residues. The CDR3 loop is CASSSERSYEQYV. The CDR3 DNA sequence: TGTGCCAGCAGCTCCGAGCGCTCCTACGAGCAGTACGTC.

The sample holds a few counts of this clonotype. V is TRBV6-1 and J is TRBJ2-6; no clear D. Germline V gene lookup returns CDR1 MNHNS and CDR2 SASEGT. The length of the CDR3 is 15 residues. V gave up 0 bases and J gave up 1 base, with 4 bases separating them. As DNA, the CDR3 is TGTGCCAGCAGTGAAGCAGGGTCTGGGGCCAACGTCCTGACTTTC. Amino acid sequence: CASSEAGSGANVLTF.

This clonotype was detected many times. The genes are TRBV10-3 and TRBJ2-6; 9 bases align to TRBD2. The V gene end was trimmed by 8 bases and the J gene end by 4 bases; junction bases not matched to a gene: 9. Per germline, CDR1 ENHRY and CDR2 SYGVKD. The CDR3 contains 16 residues. The CDR3 loop is CAIGIAGVEGANVLTF. Here the CDR3 DNA reads TGTGCCATCGGGATAGCGGGAGTCGAAGGGGCCAACGTCCTGACTTTC.

In this sample, this clonotype turned up a few times. J is TRBJ2-7 and V is TRBV12-3 or TRBV12-4, with 9 bases fitting TRBD1. After removal of 5 bases from V and 4 bases from J, the junction contained 12 bases not matched to a gene. This CDR3 contains 16 residues. The CDR3 nucleotides read TGTGCCAGCAGTAAGGGTCCGCAAGACAGGGGGTACGAGCAGTACGTC. It codes for CASSKGPQDRGYEQYV.

This clonotype appeared many times. This chain connects TRBV28 to TRBJ2-7, with 7 bases identical to TRBD1. After removal of 3 bases from V and 1 base from J, the junction contained 3 bases not matched to a gene. The germline V gene has CDR1 MDHEN and CDR2 SYDVKM. CDR3 length: 14 amino acids. CDR3 nucleotides: TGTGCCAGCAGTTTTCAGGGGGATTCCTACGAGCAGTACTTC. Its translation: CASSFQGDSYEQYF.

The V and J genes are TRBV25-1 and TRBJ2-7, with 10 nucleotides matching TRBD1. This CDR3 is built from 18 residues. Trimming took 4 bases from V and 2 from J; bases not matched to a gene: 14. The germline V gene has CDR1 MGHDK and CDR2 SYGVNS. The CDR3 spells CASSAPGKGQGLPYEQYF. The DNA for the CDR3 is TGTGCCAGCAGTGCCCCCGGAAAGGGACAGGGGTTACCCTACGAGCAGTACTTC.

A few counts support this clonotype. The chain recombines TRBV9 with TRBJ2-1, with D possibly being TRBD2 (5 bases). The CDR3 runs 15 residues. V lost 0 bases and J 1 base, leaving 8 bases between the germline ends. The germline CDR1 and CDR2 sequences are SGDLS and YYNGEE. CDR3 residues: CASSVDPGSYNEQFF. CDR3 DNA: TGTGCCAGCAGCGTAGATCCGGGGTCCTACAATGAGCAGTTCTTC.

This clonotype was seen a few times. The chain couples TRBV15 to TRBJ2-1, with 7 nucleotides matching TRBD2. The germline CDR1 and CDR2 sequences are LNHNV and YYDKDF (reference sequence). Germline trimming cut 0 bases from V and 3 bases from J; bases unmatched to any gene: 5. The CDR3 totals 16 residues. This CDR3 is CATSRDRLAVYNEQFF. CDR3 DNA sequence: TGTGCCACCAGCAGAGATCGGCTAGCGGTCTACAATGAGCAGTTCTTC.

The chain combines TRBV4-3 with TRBJ1-6; D gene unclear. Trimming removed 0 bases from V and 11 bases from J, with 11 bases in between. CDR1 LGHNA and CDR2 YSLEER come from the germline V gene. CDR3 length: 14 amino acids. Here the CDR3 DNA reads TGCGCCAGCAGCCAAGATGGCCCAGGCCCACCCCTCCACTTT. Encoded protein: CASSQDGPGPPLHF.

V usage is TRBV5-1 and J usage is TRBJ2-7; 11 bases agree with TRBD2. Germline lookup yields CDR1 SGHRS and CDR2 YFSETQ. The CDR3 runs 15 residues. V lost 0 bases, J lost 6 bases, and 5 bases stayed unmatched. As DNA, the CDR3 is TGCGCCAGCAGCTTGGAAGGGACTAGCGGTTTCGAGCAGTACTTC. Protein sequence: CASSLEGTSGFEQYF.

This clonotype was seen a handful of times. The rearrangement joins TRBV3-1 to TRBJ2-1; 11 nucleotides match TRBD2. Germline CDR1 reads LGHDT; CDR2 reads YNNKEL (reference sequence). The V gene end was trimmed by 2 bases and the J gene end by 1 base; junction bases not matched to a gene: 13. The CDR3 is 20 amino acids. CDR3 region: CASSQWIPQTSGASYNEQFF. The CDR3 coding sequence is TGTGCCAGCAGCCAATGGATTCCCCAGACTAGCGGGGCTTCCTACAATGAGCAGTTCTTC.

This clonotype was found a few times. The genes are TRBV7-2 and TRBJ2-5; 8 bases agree with TRBD2. The J segment lost 7 bases and the V segment lost 4 bases, leaving 14 bases of the junction unmatched. Germline V lookup: CDR1 SGHTA, CDR2 FQGNSA. CDR3 length: 16 residues. CDR3 DNA sequence: TGTGCCAGCAGCTCAACCTTAGCGGGGCCGCGGTGGACCCAGTACTTC. Amino acids: CASSSTLAGPRWTQYF.

This clonotype has just a few counts. V usage is TRBV11-2 and J usage is TRBJ2-7, with D unresolved. From germline, CDR1 is SGHAT and CDR2 FQNNGV. The CDR3 spans 15 residues. The V end was cut by 1 base, the J end by 2 bases, with 12 bases between. CDR3 DNA sequence: TGTGCCAGCAGCTTAGGACCCGGACCCACCTACGAGCAGTACGTC. Translated: CASSLGPGPTYEQYV.

The table lists this clonotype with a few counts. The CDR3 protein is CASSLKGKTGYTGELFF. CDR3 coding DNA: TGCGCCAGCAGCTTAAAAGGGAAAACAGGGTACACCGGGGAGCTGTTTTTT. The V call is TRBV5-1, the J call TRBJ2-2; weak D call: TRBD1 (6 bases). The germline V gene encodes CDR1 SGHRS and CDR2 YFSETQ. The CDR3 consists of 17 residues. V was trimmed by 2 bases and J by 3 bases, leaving 17 bases between them.

This clonotype was detected ten times or more. This chain joins TRBV10-3 and TRBJ2-1, with 8 bases lining up with TRBD1. The CDR3 runs to 15 residues. Germline V gives CDR1 ENHRY, CDR2 SYGVKD. The ends lost 7 bases at V and 8 bases at J; junction bases unmatched: 13. The CDR3 here is CAITREQGAGHEQFF. CDR3 nucleotides: TGTGCCATCACCCGAGAGCAGGGGGCCGGGCATGAGCAGTTCTTC.

The chain combines TRBV7-3 with TRBJ1-4; D is unresolved. This CDR3 region has 15 residues. The V end lost 1 base, the J end lost 4 bases, and 10 bases lay between the germline ends. Germline V CDR1 and CDR2: SGHTA, FQGTGA. The CDR3 here is CASSLRPEHNEKLFF. CDR3 sequence (DNA): TGTGCCAGCAGCTTAAGGCCGGAACATAATGAAAAACTGTTTTTT.

In its sample, this clonotype was seen a few times. This rearrangement joins TRBV7-2 to TRBJ2-3; TRBD2 agrees at 7 bases. Germline CDR1 SGHTA, CDR2 FQGNSA. With V trimmed by 5 bases and J by 12 bases, 11 bases remained unmatched. The CDR3 has 13 amino acids. The CDR3 region is CASSRSIRTSQYF. The CDR3 nucleotides are TGTGCCAGCAGCAGATCGATACGGACTAGTCAGTATTTT.

The V and J genes are TRBV12-3 or TRBV12-4 and TRBJ2-1; D possibly corresponds to TRBD2 (7 bases). With 2 bases removed from V and 6 bases from J, the gap between germline ends came to 11 bases. This CDR3 comprises 14 residues. CDR3: CASSLRGAGNEQFF. CDR3 in DNA: TGTGCCAGCAGTTTACGGGGGGCGGGCAATGAGCAGTTCTTC.

V is TRBV20-1 and J is TRBJ2-2; perhaps TRBD2 as D (5 bases). CDR3 length: 16 amino acids. Germline values: CDR1 DFQATT, CDR2 SNEGSKA (reference sequence). V shed 0 bases and J shed 1 base, with 12 bases lying between them. The CDR3 sequence: CSARDRTSRNTGELFF. The CDR3 coding sequence is TGCAGTGCTAGAGATCGCACTAGTAGGAACACCGGGGAGCTGTTTTTT.

This clonotype was picked up a small number of times. The V call is TRBV29-1, the J call TRBJ2-7; 8 positions match TRBD2. Germline V lookup: CDR1 SQVTM, CDR2 ANQGSEA. The V gene end was trimmed by 4 bases and the J gene end by 2 bases; junction bases not matched to a gene: 7. CDR3 length: 14 residues. The CDR3: CSVGSSGRAYEQYF. The CDR3 DNA is TGCAGCGTTGGGTCTAGCGGGCGCGCCTACGAGCAGTACTTC.

The rearrangement uses TRBV19 and TRBJ2-5; D is tentatively TRBD1 or TRBD2 (5 bases each). CDR3 length: 14 amino acids. Germline lookup yields CDR1 LNHDA and CDR2 SQIVND (reference sequence). Deletions cut 9 bases from V and 4 bases from J, with 18 bases between. CDR3 in amino acids: CASGPGPRGETQYF. CDR3 DNA: TGTGCCAGCGGCCCGGGACCTAGGGGAGAGACCCAGTACTTC.

This chain joins TRBV7-9 and TRBJ2-3; D is uncertain. V lost 0 bases to trimming and J lost 0 bases, with 10 bases between them. The germline CDR1 and CDR2 sequences are SEHNR and FQNEAQ (reference sequence). The CDR3 has 16 residues. The CDR3 region is CASSLAPLRSTDTQYF. CDR3 nucleotides: TGTGCCAGCAGCTTAGCGCCCCTACGGAGCACAGATACGCAGTATTTT.

The rearrangement joins TRBV9 to TRBJ2-2; 8 nucleotides match TRBD2. CDR1 and CDR2 (germline): SGDLS, YYNGEE. The length of the CDR3 is 16 residues. After removal of 2 bases from V and 7 bases from J, the junction contained 10 bases not matched to a gene. Here the CDR3 reads CASSVPAGAPRGELFF. The CDR3 DNA is TGTGCCAGCAGCGTCCCAGCGGGAGCCCCTCGCGGGGAGCTGTTTTTT.

The V call is TRBV29-1, the J call TRBJ2-7; no definite D call. V lost 7 bases to trimming and J lost 4 bases, with 11 bases between them. Germline CDR1 reads SQVTM; CDR2 reads ANQGSEA. The CDR3 consists of 11 residues. The CDR3 region has the DNA TGCAGCGGCCGGTTAGCATACGAGCAGTACTTC. This gives the protein CSGRLAYEQYF.

The chain carries TRBV6-1 and TRBJ2-1, with TRBD1 as a possible D gene (6 bases). V lost 4 bases, J lost 8 bases, and 18 bases lay in between. The germline V gene encodes CDR1 MNHNS and CDR2 SASEGT. This CDR3 is built from 15 residues. For the CDR3, the DNA is TGTGCCAGCAGTGGGGGACAAAATCCTAACCATGAGCAGTTCTTC. It is translated as CASSGGQNPNHEQFF.

At least ten counts were recorded for this clonotype. The rearrangement links TRBV7-2 to TRBJ2-5; 7 bases are shared with TRBD2. Looked up from germline, CDR1 is SGHTA and CDR2 is FQGNSA. With 0 bases clipped from V and 3 bases from J, the junction kept 1 base outside the gene matches. This CDR3 comprises 14 residues. In nucleotides, the CDR3 is TGTGCCAGCAGCTTAGCGGGGGGGGAAGAGACCCAGTACTTC. Translating it yields CASSLAGGEETQYF. The full variable domain, its missing parts supplied by reference TRBV7-2 and TRBJ2-5, is GAGVSQSPSNKVTEKGKDVELRCDPISGHTALYWYRQSLGQGLEFLIYFQGNSAPDKSGLPSDRFSAERTGGSVSTLTIQRTQQEDSAVYLCASSLAGGEETQYFGPGTRLLVL.